The rows below give T cell receptor beta chains drawn from one sample of a study of T-cell memory formation after mild COVID-19. TCRdb itself ran the 5' RACE reads through MiXCR, one entry per CDR3 protein. In the table there are around 180,000 distinct CDR3 sequences, less than 20% of which are singletons. Sample: PBMCs or a T cell subset sorted from them (not recorded which). These receptors were collected from a man younger than 35 who had mild COVID-19 (a few samples of this study predate the infection). Cell type and time point are not known. Both conserved end residues are part of each CDR3. Each record gives: J gene, clone size, D gene, V gene, CDR3 protein, CDR3 DNA. A D gene is named only where the DNA matches it firmly. Clone size is stated in some rows and not others, as once, few, many or a class when expanded.

J gene: TRBJ2-1
clone size: few
D gene: TRBD2
V gene: TRBV7-8
CDR3 protein: CASSLAFGGSTEQFF
CDR3 DNA: TGTGCCAGCAGCTTAGCGTTCGGGGGGTCCACTGAGCAGTTCTTC

J gene: TRBJ1-2
clone size: NA
D gene: NA
V gene: TRBV20-1
CDR3 protein: CRARQESYGYTF
CDR3 DNA: TGCAGGGCCAGACAGGAGAGCTATGGCTACACCTTC

J gene: TRBJ1-2
clone size: once
D gene: NA
V gene: TRBV7-9
CDR3 protein: CASSLYGYTF
CDR3 DNA: TGTGCCAGCAGCCTTTATGGCTACACCTTC

J gene: TRBJ1-4
clone size: NA
D gene: NA
V gene: TRBV27
CDR3 protein: CASSSGPLGKLFF
CDR3 DNA: TGTGCCAGCAGTTCGGGCCCCTTGGGAAAACTGTTTTTT

J gene: TRBJ1-5
clone size: few
D gene: TRBD1
V gene: TRBV20-1
CDR3 protein: CSATGRGTNQPQHF
CDR3 DNA: TGCAGTGCTACGGGCAGGGGGACCAATCAGCCCCAGCATTTT

J gene: TRBJ2-5
clone size: NA
D gene: NA
V gene: TRBV5-1
CDR3 protein: CASSLLQGGQETQYF
CDR3 DNA: TGCGCCAGCAGCTTGCTTCAGGGGGGACAAGAGACCCAGTACTTC

J gene: TRBJ2-5
clone size: many
D gene: NA
V gene: TRBV2
CDR3 protein: CASRGEETQYF
CDR3 DNA: TGTGCCAGCAGGGGGGAAGAGACCCAGTACTTC

J gene: TRBJ1-5
clone size: NA
D gene: NA
V gene: TRBV4-2
CDR3 protein: CASSQESGAGQPQHF
CDR3 DNA: TGTGCCAGCAGCCAAGAGTCGGGGGCAGGACAGCCCCAGCATTTT

J gene: TRBJ2-1
clone size: NA
D gene: NA
V gene: TRBV14
CDR3 protein: CASSQVWMDNEQFF
CDR3 DNA: TGTGCCAGCAGCCAGGTATGGATGGACAATGAGCAGTTCTTC

J gene: TRBJ2-5
clone size: many
D gene: NA
V gene: TRBV11-2
CDR3 protein: CASSGGNQETQYF
CDR3 DNA: TGTGCCAGCAGCGGGGGGAACCAAGAGACCCAGTACTTC

J gene: TRBJ1-2
clone size: few
D gene: NA
V gene: TRBV6-1
CDR3 protein: CASLTPVTNYGYTF
CDR3 DNA: TGTGCCAGCCTGACACCGGTAACTAACTATGGCTACACCTTC

J gene: TRBJ2-1
clone size: NA
D gene: TRBD1
V gene: TRBV6-2/TRBV6-3
CDR3 protein: CASSASGTGSYNEQFF
CDR3 DNA: TGTGCCAGCAGTGCCTCCGGGACAGGGTCCTACAATGAGCAGTTCTTC

J gene: TRBJ2-3
clone size: few
D gene: TRBD2
V gene: TRBV10-2
CDR3 protein: CASQSGGATDTQYF
CDR3 DNA: TGCGCCAGCCAGAGCGGGGGGGCCACAGATACGCAGTATTTT

J gene: TRBJ2-5
clone size: few
D gene: NA
V gene: TRBV12-3/TRBV12-4
CDR3 protein: CASSPTRTSETQYF
CDR3 DNA: TGTGCCAGCAGTCCTACTAGGACGTCAGAGACCCAGTACTTC

J gene: TRBJ1-3
clone size: NA
D gene: NA
V gene: TRBV5-4
CDR3 protein: CASSLPGRSSGNTIYF
CDR3 DNA: TGTGCCAGCAGCCTCCCGGGCAGGAGCTCTGGAAACACCATATATTTT

J gene: TRBJ2-5
clone size: NA
D gene: TRBD1
V gene: TRBV20-1
CDR3 protein: CSARWDRDETQYF
CDR3 DNA: TGCAGTGCTAGGTGGGACAGGGATGAGACCCAGTACTTC

J gene: TRBJ1-5
clone size: NA
D gene: NA
V gene: TRBV29-1
CDR3 protein: CSVGADNQPQHF
CDR3 DNA: TGCAGCGTTGGTGCAGACAATCAGCCCCAGCATTTT

J gene: TRBJ2-3
clone size: NA
D gene: NA
V gene: TRBV6-5
CDR3 protein: CASRSLVDTQYF
CDR3 DNA: TGTGCCAGCAGAAGCCTAGTGGATACGCAGTATTTT

J gene: TRBJ1-1
clone size: few
D gene: NA
V gene: TRBV5-1
CDR3 protein: CASSPGRDKTEAFF
CDR3 DNA: TGCGCCAGCAGCCCCGGTAGGGACAAAACTGAAGCTTTCTTT

J gene: TRBJ2-5
clone size: NA
D gene: TRBD1
V gene: TRBV5-1
CDR3 protein: CASSLGQGNQETQYF
CDR3 DNA: TGCGCCAGCAGCTTGGGACAGGGCAACCAAGAGACCCAGTACTTC

J gene: TRBJ1-1
clone size: few
D gene: TRBD1
V gene: TRBV7-9
CDR3 protein: CASRRGQGGDTEAFF
CDR3 DNA: TGTGCCAGCAGACGAGGACAGGGCGGGGACACTGAAGCTTTCTTT

J gene: TRBJ2-5
clone size: few
D gene: NA
V gene: TRBV11-2
CDR3 protein: CASSFESETQYF
CDR3 DNA: TGTGCCAGCAGCTTCGAGTCAGAGACCCAGTACTTC

J gene: TRBJ2-2
clone size: NA
D gene: TRBD1
V gene: TRBV29-1
CDR3 protein: CSVRGTVNTGELFF
CDR3 DNA: TGCAGCGTTCGAGGGACAGTGAACACCGGGGAGCTGTTTTTT

J gene: TRBJ1-5
clone size: NA
D gene: NA
V gene: TRBV28
CDR3 protein: CASSLALQHNQPQHF
CDR3 DNA: TGTGCCAGCAGTCTGGCCTTACAGCACAATCAGCCCCAGCATTTT

J gene: TRBJ2-3
clone size: many
D gene: TRBD1
V gene: TRBV20-1
CDR3 protein: CSEQGAGDTQYF
CDR3 DNA: TGCAGTGAACAGGGGGCCGGAGATACGCAGTATTTT

J gene: TRBJ2-1
clone size: few
D gene: NA
V gene: TRBV6-5
CDR3 protein: CASRRDRRGYNEQFF
CDR3 DNA: TGTGCCAGCAGGCGTGACAGGCGGGGCTACAATGAGCAGTTCTTC

J gene: TRBJ2-3
clone size: NA
D gene: NA
V gene: TRBV5-1
CDR3 protein: CASSYAPGGDADTQYF
CDR3 DNA: TGCGCCAGCAGCTATGCCCCAGGGGGGGACGCAGATACGCAGTATTTT

J gene: TRBJ2-7
clone size: few
D gene: NA
V gene: TRBV18
CDR3 protein: CASSSTLAGASSYEQYF
CDR3 DNA: TGTGCCAGCTCCTCTACCCTTGCGGGGGCCAGCTCCTACGAGCAGTACTTC

J gene: TRBJ2-4
clone size: few
D gene: NA
V gene: TRBV9
CDR3 protein: CASSPGTTKNIQYF
CDR3 DNA: TGTGCCAGCAGCCCCGGGACGACCAAAAACATTCAGTACTTC

J gene: TRBJ2-1
clone size: few
D gene: TRBD2
V gene: TRBV11-2
CDR3 protein: CASSLDLWRGGNEQFF
CDR3 DNA: TGTGCCAGCAGCTTAGATTTGTGGCGGGGGGGCAATGAGCAGTTCTTC

J gene: TRBJ1-1
clone size: NA
D gene: NA
V gene: TRBV5-1
CDR3 protein: CASSLYPGVTEAFF
CDR3 DNA: TGCGCCAGCAGCTTGTATCCGGGGGTGACTGAAGCTTTCTTT

J gene: TRBJ2-7
clone size: NA
D gene: NA
V gene: TRBV9
CDR3 protein: CASKYWEQYF
CDR3 DNA: TGTGCCAGCAAGTACTGGGAGCAGTACTTC

J gene: TRBJ2-1
clone size: NA
D gene: TRBD2
V gene: TRBV24-1
CDR3 protein: CATSDATSGGANEQFF
CDR3 DNA: TGTGCCACCAGTGACGCGACTAGCGGGGGGGCCAATGAGCAGTTCTTC

J gene: TRBJ2-5
clone size: NA
D gene: TRBD2
V gene: TRBV20-1
CDR3 protein: CSASKRGVQETQYF
CDR3 DNA: TGCAGTGCTAGCAAGCGGGGGGTCCAAGAGACCCAGTACTTC

J gene: TRBJ2-7
clone size: few
D gene: NA
V gene: TRBV10-2
CDR3 protein: CASRALRSEQYF
CDR3 DNA: TGCGCCAGCAGGGCCCTTAGGTCCGAGCAGTACTTC

J gene: TRBJ1-1
clone size: many
D gene: NA
V gene: TRBV4-3
CDR3 protein: CASSPQTGRNTEAFF
CDR3 DNA: TGCGCCAGCAGCCCCCAAACAGGGCGTAACACTGAAGCTTTCTTT

J gene: TRBJ1-2
clone size: NA
D gene: NA
V gene: TRBV5-6
CDR3 protein: CASSLGLLNYGYTF
CDR3 DNA: TGTGCCAGCAGCTTAGGACTCCTTAACTATGGCTACACCTTC

J gene: TRBJ2-1
clone size: few
D gene: NA
V gene: TRBV9
CDR3 protein: CASSGDAYNEQFF
CDR3 DNA: TGTGCCAGCAGCGGGGACGCATACAATGAGCAGTTCTTC